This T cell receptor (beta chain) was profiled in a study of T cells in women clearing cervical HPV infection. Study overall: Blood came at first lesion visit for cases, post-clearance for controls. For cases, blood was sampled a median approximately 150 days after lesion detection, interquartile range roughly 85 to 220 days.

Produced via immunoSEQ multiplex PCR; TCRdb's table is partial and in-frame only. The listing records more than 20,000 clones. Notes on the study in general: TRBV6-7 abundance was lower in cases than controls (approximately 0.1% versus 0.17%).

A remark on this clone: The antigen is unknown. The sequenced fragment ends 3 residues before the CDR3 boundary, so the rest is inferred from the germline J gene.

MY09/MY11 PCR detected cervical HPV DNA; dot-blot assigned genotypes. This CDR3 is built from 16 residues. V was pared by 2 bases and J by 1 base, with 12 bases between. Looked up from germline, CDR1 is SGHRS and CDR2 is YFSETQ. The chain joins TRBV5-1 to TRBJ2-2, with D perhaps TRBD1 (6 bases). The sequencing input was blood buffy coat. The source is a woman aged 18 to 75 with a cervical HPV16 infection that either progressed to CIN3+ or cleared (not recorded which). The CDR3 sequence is CASSFRIGGNTGELFF. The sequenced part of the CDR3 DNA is TGCGCCAGCAGCTTTAGGATAGGGGGGAACACCGGGGAG.